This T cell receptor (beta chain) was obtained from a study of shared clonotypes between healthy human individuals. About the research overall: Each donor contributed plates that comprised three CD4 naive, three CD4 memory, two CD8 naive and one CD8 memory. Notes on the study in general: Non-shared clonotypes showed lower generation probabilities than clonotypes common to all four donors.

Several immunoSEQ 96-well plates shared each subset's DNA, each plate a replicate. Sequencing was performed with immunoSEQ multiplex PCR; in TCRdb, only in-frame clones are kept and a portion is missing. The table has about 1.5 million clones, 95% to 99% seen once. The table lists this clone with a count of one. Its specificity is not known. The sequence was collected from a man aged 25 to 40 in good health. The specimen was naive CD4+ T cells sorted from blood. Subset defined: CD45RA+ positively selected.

Here the CDR3 reads CASSVRGETYEQYF. In DNA form, the CDR3 reads TGTGCCAGCAGCGTAAGAGGGGAAACCTACGAGCAGTACTTC. The rearrangement links TRBV9 to TRBJ2-7; the D gene could be TRBD1 or TRBD2 (5 bases each). V lost 1 base to trimming and J lost 2 bases, with 10 bases between them. Germline CDR1 and CDR2: SGDLS and YYNGEE. CDR3 length equals 14 residues.